The T cell receptor (beta chain) under discussion was sequenced for a study of T cell responses to AZD1222 COVID-19 vaccine. Points on this clone: What it binds is unknown.

General observations from the study: Possibly, clonal diversity was underestimated; donors were largely white British and included more females. Unmutated variant regions are reportedly the target of nearly half of TCRs that are spike-specific.

Clones were sequenced by immunoSEQ multiplex PCR, and TCRdb holds only the in-frame ones, with some missing. In the table there are around 150,000 clones, more than 90% of which are singletons. The receptor was isolated from an adult who received the AZD1222 COVID-19 vaccine. This material consisted of peripheral blood, taken 28 days after the second AZD1222 dose.

In nucleotides, the CDR3 is TGTGCCAGCAGCCAAGAGAGCTGGGACGAGCAGTACTTC. Encoded protein: CASSQESWDEQYF. V is TRBV3-1 (or the pseudogene TRBV3-2) and J is TRBJ2-7, with D hard to call. Germline-derived CDR1 and CDR2 are LGHDT and YNNKEL (reference sequence). The CDR3 consists of 13 residues. Trimming shortened V by 0 bases and J by 5 bases, and 8 bases separated the two germline ends.